The present T cell receptor beta chain was sequenced within a study of blood T cell repertoires in COVID-19. Sequenced by immunoSEQ multiplex PCR; TCRdb stores in-frame clones only, minus some. The repertoire has roughly 300,000 clones, 87% of them found once; the top ten carry 0.9% to 1.2%. Per the germline V gene, CDR1 is LNHDA and CDR2 is SQIVND (reference sequence). The CDR3 contains 14 residues. Deletions cut 6 bases from V and 0 bases from J, with 9 bases between. The receptor was derived from a woman aged 25 to 39 who had recovered from COVID-19. The sequencing sample was made of PBMCs or T cells enriched from blood (not recorded which). This chain uses TRBV19 with TRBJ1-5; D uncertain. The CDR3 reads CASRVGASNQPQHF. DNA of the CDR3: TGTGCCAGTAGGGTGGGAGCTAGCAATCAGCCCCAGCATTTT.